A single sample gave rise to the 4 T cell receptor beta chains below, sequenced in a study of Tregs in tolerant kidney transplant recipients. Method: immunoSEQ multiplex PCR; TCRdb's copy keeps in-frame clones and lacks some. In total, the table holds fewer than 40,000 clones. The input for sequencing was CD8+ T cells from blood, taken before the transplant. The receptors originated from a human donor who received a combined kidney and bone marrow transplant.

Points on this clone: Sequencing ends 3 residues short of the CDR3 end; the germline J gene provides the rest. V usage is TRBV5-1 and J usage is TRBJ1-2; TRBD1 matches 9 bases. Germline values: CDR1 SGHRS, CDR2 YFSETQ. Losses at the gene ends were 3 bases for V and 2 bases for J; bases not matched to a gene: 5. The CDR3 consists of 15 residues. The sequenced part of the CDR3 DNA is TGCGCCAGCAGCTACACAGGGGGCTCCAACTATGGC. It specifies CASSYTGGSNYG. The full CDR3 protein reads CASSYTGGSNYGYTF.

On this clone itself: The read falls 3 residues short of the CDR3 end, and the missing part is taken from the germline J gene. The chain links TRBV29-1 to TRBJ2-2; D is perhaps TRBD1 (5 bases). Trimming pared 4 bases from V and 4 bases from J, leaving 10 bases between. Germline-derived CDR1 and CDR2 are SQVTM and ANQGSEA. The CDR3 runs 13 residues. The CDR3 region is CSVAQGGTGELFF. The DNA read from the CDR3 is TGCAGCGTTGCCCAGGGCGGCACCGGGGAG.

Incomplete CDR3 DNA: TGTGCCAGCAGCGAAACCCCGGGGACAGGGGGAAATGAG. Protein: CASSETPGTGGNE. The full CDR3 reads CASSETPGTGGNEQFF. This chain uses TRBV6-1 with TRBJ2-1, with 11 positions matching TRBD1. The read terminates 3 residues ahead of where the CDR3 ends, so the germline J gene completes it. The CDR3 length is 16 residues. V shed 6 bases, J shed 7 bases, and the junction held 11 bases outside the gene matches. Germline-derived CDR1 and CDR2 are MNHNS and SASEGT.

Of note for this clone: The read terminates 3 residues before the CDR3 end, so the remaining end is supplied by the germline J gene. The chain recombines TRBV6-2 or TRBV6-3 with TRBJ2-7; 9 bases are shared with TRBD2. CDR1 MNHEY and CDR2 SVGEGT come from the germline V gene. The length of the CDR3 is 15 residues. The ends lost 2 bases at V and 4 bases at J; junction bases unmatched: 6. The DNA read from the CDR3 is TGTGCCAGCAGTTACCGAGCGGGGGGATTTTACGAG. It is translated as CASSYRAGGFYE. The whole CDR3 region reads CASSYRAGGFYEQYF.